Below are 29 T cell receptor beta chains sequenced from a single sample in a study of OX40 agonist ivuxolimab in advanced cancers. TCRdb keeps only in-frame clones here, not all; method: immunoSEQ multiplex PCR. The sample holds tens of thousands of clones, about nine tenths seen once. The specimen was CD4+ or CD8+ T cells sorted from blood, collected in a trial of the OX40 agonist ivuxolimab. The receptors shown here come from an adult with an advanced solid tumor such as melanoma, head and neck, liver or kidney cancer.

This CDR3 is CASSPRLAPRETQYF. The DNA for the CDR3 is TGTGCCAGCAGCCCTAGACTAGCGCCTCGGGAGACCCAGTACTTC. The chain links TRBV11-3 to TRBJ2-5; 8 bases line up with TRBD2. Germline V gives CDR1 SGHNT, CDR2 YENEEA. The CDR3 is 15 residues long. V lost 5 bases and J lost 5; bases outside the gene matches: 10. Full variable domain (missing parts from reference TRBV11-3 and TRBJ2-5): EAGVVQSPRYKIIEKKQPVAFWCNPISGHNTLYWYLQNLGQGPELLIRYENEEAVDDSQLPKDRFSAERLKGVDSTLKIQPAELGDSAVYLCASSPRLAPRETQYFGPGTRLLVL.

The chain links TRBV18 to TRBJ1-1; tentative D call: TRBD1 (5 bases). Between the trimmed V and J ends, which lost 8 bases and 8 bases, there was a span of 12 bases. Germline CDR1 reads KGHSH; CDR2 reads LQKENI. This CDR3 is 11 amino acids long. Here the CDR3 reads CASAGGDEAFF. The CDR3 DNA reads as TGTGCCAGCGCTGGGGGGGACGAAGCTTTCTTT.

This clone came up once. The V and J genes are TRBV7-2 and TRBJ2-2, with unresolved D. V was pared by 8 bases and J by 6 bases, with 13 bases between. The CDR3 covers 13 residues. Germline loops: CDR1 SGHTA, CDR2 FQGNSA. The DNA for the CDR3 is TGTGCCAGCCGCCATCAACACTCCGGGGAGCTGTTTTTT. Amino acids: CASRHQHSGELFF.

This sequence joins TRBV6-5 and TRBJ2-7; the D is unclear. V lost 2 bases and J lost 0, with 5 bases in between. The CDR3 runs 13 residues. Looked up from germline, CDR1 is MNHEY and CDR2 is SVGAGI. The CDR3 DNA is TGTGCCAGCAGTTACGGCTACTCCTACGAGCAGTACTTC. It translates to CASSYGYSYEQYF.

The rearrangement links TRBV28 to TRBJ1-4, with 9 nucleotides matching TRBD1. V shed 1 base, J shed 0 bases, and the junction held 3 bases outside the gene matches. CDR1 is MDHEN and CDR2 is SYDVKM in the germline V gene. The CDR3 is 17 residues long. CDR3 nucleotides: TGTGCCAGCAGTTTATACGGACAGGGGACAACTAATGAAAAACTGTTTTTT. Protein product: CASSLYGQGTTNEKLFF. The whole variable domain, remainder taken from reference TRBV28 and TRBJ1-4, is DVKVTQSSRYLVKRTGEKVFLECVQDMDHENMFWYRQDPGLGLRLIYFSYDVKMKEKGDIPEGYSVSREKKERFSLILESASTNQTSMYLCASSLYGQGTTNEKLFFGSGTQLSVL.

A note on this clone: Other DNA sequences in the same sample also yield this CDR3. This chain uses TRBV30 with TRBJ1-5, with D possibly TRBD1 on 6 matching bases. The CDR3 has 13 amino acids. Germline V gene data show CDR1 as GTSNPN and CDR2 as SVGIG (reference sequence). The V and J ends lost 2 bases and 3 bases respectively, with 8 bases between them. CDR3 in amino acids: CAWSTGPNQPQHF. CDR3 bases: TGTGCCTGGAGTACAGGGCCCAATCAGCCCCAGCATTTT.

The rearrangement links TRBV6-1 to TRBJ2-1; perhaps D is TRBD1 or TRBD2 (5 bases each). The V and J ends lost 3 bases and 0 bases respectively, with 15 bases between them. The CDR3 runs 17 residues. Germline V gene data show CDR1 as MNHNS and CDR2 as SASEGT. The chain's CDR3 is CASSDEGRVSSYNEQFF. The DNA for the CDR3 is TGTGCCAGCAGTGACGAGGGACGGGTCAGCTCCTACAATGAGCAGTTCTTC.

The V and J genes are TRBV28 and TRBJ2-3; unclear D gene. This CDR3 has 15 residues. Germline V gives CDR1 MDHEN, CDR2 SYDVKM. Between the trimmed V and J ends, which lost 3 bases and 2 bases, there was a span of 12 bases. CDR3 sequence reads: CASSLAAAYTDTQYF. The CDR3 DNA follows: TGTGCCAGCAGTTTGGCTGCGGCCTACACAGATACGCAGTATTTT.

The J gene is TRBJ2-7, the V gene TRBV5-5; TRBD1 is a possible D gene (6 bases). V was cut by 3 bases and J by 0 bases, with 16 bases left in between. Germline CDR1 is SGHKS and CDR2 is YYEKEE (reference sequence). The CDR3 is 16 residues long. CDR3 DNA sequence: TGTGCCAGCAGCTCCCAAGGGACACTAGTCTCCTACGAGCAGTACTTC. Protein: CASSSQGTLVSYEQYF.

The V and J genes are TRBV9 and TRBJ1-4; D is unclear. Germline V gene lookup returns CDR1 SGDLS and CDR2 YYNGEE. The CDR3 has 16 amino acids. Trimming took off 0 bases at V and 7 bases at J, with 16 bases between the two ends. The CDR3 DNA sequence: TGTGCCAGCAGCGTAGATATGTTCACAAATTTTGAAAAACTGTTTTTT. Its translation: CASSVDMFTNFEKLFF.

The J gene is TRBJ2-7, the V gene TRBV6-6, with 11 nucleotides matching TRBD2. CDR3 size: 14 residues. J was trimmed by 0 bases and V by 6 bases; bases with no gene match: 1. Germline-derived CDR1 and CDR2 are MNHNY and SVGAGI (reference sequence). CDR3 bases: TGTGCCAGCAGGGGACTAGCGGCCTCCTACGAGCAGTACTTC. This encodes CASRGLAASYEQYF.

The V gene is TRBV7-9, the J gene TRBJ2-2; 10 bases fit TRBD2. Germline V gene data show CDR1 as SEHNR and CDR2 as FQNEAQ (reference sequence). With V trimmed by 3 bases and J by 3 bases, 7 bases remained unmatched. This CDR3 contains 17 residues. CDR3 residues: CASSFPTSGTYTGELFF. The DNA for the CDR3 is TGTGCCAGCAGCTTCCCAACTAGCGGGACCTACACCGGGGAGCTGTTTTTT. Combining the CDR3 with reference TRBV7-9 and TRBJ2-2 gives the whole variable domain DTGVSQNPRHKITKRGQNVTFRCDPISEHNRLYWYRQTLGQGPEFLTYFQNEAQLEKSRLLSDRFSAERPKGSFSTLEIQRTEQGDSAMYLCASSFPTSGTYTGELFFGEGSRLTVL.

The rearrangement links TRBV4-1 to TRBJ2-7, with a tentative D call TRBD2 (5 bases). The V gene's germline CDR1 is MGHRA and CDR2 YSYEKL. This CDR3 region has 14 residues. V was cut by 2 bases and J by 4 bases, with 12 bases left in between. CDR3 sequence (DNA): TGCGCCAGCAGCCAACGGAGAGGGAATTACGAGCAGTACTTC. Residues: CASSQRRGNYEQYF.

This chain connects TRBV28 to TRBJ2-7; 7 bases line up with TRBD2. Looked up from germline, CDR1 is MDHEN and CDR2 is SYDVKM. V shed 2 bases, J shed 7 bases, and the junction held 8 bases outside the gene matches. This CDR3 region has 14 residues. The CDR3 coding sequence is TGTGCCAGCAGTTTAGCTGGGGAGGGGCGAGAGCAGTACTTC. It codes for CASSLAGEGREQYF.

J is TRBJ2-3 and V is TRBV29-1; D uncertain. V lost 0 bases and J 4 bases, leaving 5 bases between the germline ends. The CDR3 consists of 12 residues. CDR1 is SQVTM and CDR2 is ANQGSEA in the germline V gene. CDR3 sequence: CSVEDSADTQYF. CDR3 bases: TGCAGCGTTGAAGATTCCGCAGATACGCAGTATTTT.

The CDR3 is CASRTKSGRADEQYF. Here the CDR3 DNA reads TGTGCCAGCAGGACAAAAAGCGGGAGGGCCGACGAGCAGTACTTC. This chain uses TRBV6-5 with TRBJ2-7; 10 nucleotides line up with TRBD2. V was pared by 6 bases and J by 5 bases, with 10 bases of the junction left unmatched. The germline CDR1 and CDR2 sequences are MNHEY and SVGAGI. The CDR3 is 15 residues long.

The table lists this clone with a count of one. The chain carries TRBV4-1 and TRBJ2-5; possible D gene TRBD2, 5 bases. Trimming stripped 4 bases from V and 5 bases from J, with 14 bases between. Germline-derived CDR1 and CDR2 are MGHRA and YSYEKL. The CDR3 is 14 residues long. The CDR3 DNA is TGCGCCAGCAGCCTATCTGAGGGCTGGGAGACCCAGTACTTC. Translation gives CASSLSEGWETQYF.

The J gene is TRBJ1-2, the V gene TRBV2, with D unclear. Trimming stripped 6 bases from V and 2 bases from J, with 16 bases between. CDR3 length: 15 residues. CDR1 is SNHLY and CDR2 is FYNNEI in the germline V gene. DNA of the CDR3: TGTGCCAGCAGAAGGGTGTTGGACGGAAACTATGGCTACACCTTC. Translating it yields CASRRVLDGNYGYTF.

V is TRBV28 and J is TRBJ1-1; no clear D gene. Looked up from germline, CDR1 is MDHEN and CDR2 is SYDVKM. The CDR3 has 13 amino acids. V was trimmed by 7 bases and J by 0 bases, leaving 9 bases between them. The DNA of the CDR3 is TGTGCCAGCACCTTTTACATGAACACTGAAGCTTTCTTT. This gives the protein CASTFYMNTEAFF.

The rearrangement uses TRBV4-1 and TRBJ2-5; tentatively, D is TRBD1 (6 bases). CDR3 length equals 13 residues. V dropped 4 bases and J dropped 3 bases, with 9 bases sitting between them. Germline CDR1 and CDR2: MGHRA and YSYEKL. CDR3 protein: CASSRGGKETQYF. The DNA of the CDR3 is TGCGCCAGCAGCCGAGGGGGTAAAGAGACCCAGTACTTC.

The rearrangement uses TRBV7-3 and TRBJ2-6, with D unclear. The CDR3 spans 15 residues. Trimming took off 6 bases at V and 0 bases at J, with 9 bases between the two ends. Germline loops: CDR1 SGHTA, CDR2 FQGTGA. In nucleotides, the CDR3 is TGTGCCAGCAGTCCGACCGGCTCTGGGGCCAACGTCCTGACTTTC. Its translation is CASSPTGSGANVLTF.

The chain couples TRBV2 to TRBJ1-2, with D hard to call. CDR1 SNHLY and CDR2 FYNNEI come from the germline V gene. CDR3 size: 13 residues. V was clipped by 7 bases and J by 8 bases, with 17 bases between them. The CDR3 DNA is TGTGCCAGCAACCTGCCTAGGGTCGGAGGCTACACCTTC. Translated: CASNLPRVGGYTF.

The rearrangement joins TRBV5-6 to TRBJ1-5; 10 nucleotides line up with TRBD1. This CDR3 has 16 residues. Germline V gene data show CDR1 as SGHDT and CDR2 as YYEEEE. Trimming at V came to 2 bases and at J to 8 bases, leaving 10 bases not matched to a gene. The DNA for the CDR3 is TGTGCCAGCAGCTTCTCTACGACAGGGGGCGCGGAGCCCCAGCATTTT. It translates to CASSFSTTGGAEPQHF. Complete variable domain (other parts from reference TRBV5-6 and TRBJ1-5): DAGVTQSPTHLIKTRGQQVTLRCSPKSGHDTVSWYQQALGQGPQFIFQYYEEEERQRGNFPDRFSGHQFPNYSSELNVNALLLGDSALYLCASSFSTTGGAEPQHFGDGTRLSIL.

The chain recombines TRBV19 with TRBJ2-2; D is perhaps TRBD1 (5 bases). V lost 3 bases and J 2 bases, leaving 13 bases between the germline ends. Looked up from germline, CDR1 is LNHDA and CDR2 is SQIVND (reference sequence). This CDR3 region has 16 residues. The chain's CDR3 is CASSIGQTFNTGELFF. CDR3 bases: TGTGCCAGTAGTATTGGACAAACCTTCAACACCGGGGAGCTGTTTTTT.

V gene TRBV11-1 combines with J gene TRBJ1-1, with D unclear. This CDR3 is 15 amino acids long. The V and J ends lost 1 base and 0 bases respectively, with 9 bases between them. Germline loops: CDR1 SGHAT, CDR2 FQDESV (reference sequence). As DNA, the CDR3 is TGTGCCAGCAGCTTAGAGGGTGACTTGAACACTGAAGCTTTCTTT. Protein: CASSLEGDLNTEAFF.

This rearrangement joins TRBV7-9 to TRBJ2-1; 8 nucleotides line up with TRBD1. CDR3 size: 16 residues. J was trimmed by 1 base and V by 7 bases; bases with no gene match: 9. Germline-derived CDR1 and CDR2 are SEHNR and FQNEAQ (reference sequence). The CDR3 loop reads CASTSWRDRSYNEQFF. CDR3 DNA: TGTGCCAGCACCTCCTGGCGGGACAGGTCCTACAATGAGCAGTTCTTC.

Here the CDR3 DNA reads TGTGCCAGCAGCTCACACGACAGGGCCTCCTACGAGCAGTACTTC. It codes for CASSSHDRASYEQYF. The chain joins TRBV7-4 to TRBJ2-7; 7 nucleotides match TRBD1. The CDR3 is 15 residues long. The ends lost 4 bases at V and 0 bases at J; junction bases unmatched: 6. Germline V lookup: CDR1 SGHVT, CDR2 SQSDAQ.

The rearrangement joins TRBV5-1 to TRBJ1-6, with a possible D match to TRBD1 (6 bases). The germline CDR1 and CDR2 sequences are SGHRS and YFSETQ. Trimming pared 0 bases from V and 5 bases from J, leaving 9 bases between. The CDR3 length is 15 residues. CDR3 residues: CASSLGQGNNSPLHF. The CDR3 DNA reads TGCGCCAGCAGCTTGGGGCAGGGGAATAATTCACCCCTCCACTTT.

This chain links TRBV5-6 with TRBJ1-5; D remains unclear. The CDR3 is 13 amino acids. Looked up from germline, CDR1 is SGHDT and CDR2 is YYEEEE. V shed 2 bases and J shed 5 bases, with 8 bases lying between them. CDR3 sequence (DNA): TGTGCCAGCAGCTTCTCAACGGATCAGCCCCAGCATTTT. Its translation: CASSFSTDQPQHF.